This TCR beta chain was recovered during a study of cytomegalovirus exposure and HLA in healthy donors. The PCR had 60 Vbeta and 13 Jbeta primers. The assay was immunoSEQ multiplex PCR, and TCRdb's table has in-frame clones only and misses some. Found here are roughly 80,000 clones, around three quarters of them singletons; the top ten hold approximately 7.2%. As regards this clone: The target antigen is unknown.

Germline loops: CDR1 SNHLY, CDR2 FYNNEI. This CDR3 spans 14 amino acids. The V and J ends lost 2 bases and 3 bases, in that order; junction bases with no gene match: 4. Study conclusions and caveats: A later analysis linked a missense DCLRE1C variant to TCR beta V- and J-gene trimming.

The clonotype originates from a middle-aged woman in good health and CMV-seronegative. Sequences were obtained from PBMCs. V usage is TRBV2 and J usage is TRBJ2-7; 7 positions match TRBD1. The CDR3 here is CASSELGQIYEQYF. The CDR3 DNA is TGTGCCAGCAGTGAATTGGGACAGATCTACGAGCAGTACTTC.